This is a list of T cell receptor beta chains from one sample in a study of T-cell memory formation after mild COVID-19. TCRdb processed the 5' RACE reads anew with MiXCR; each CDR3 protein has one entry. The table has approximately 250,000 distinct CDR3 sequences, 16% seen once. Sequencing was done on a sample of PBMCs or a T cell subset sorted from them (not recorded which). These receptors all stem from a young man who had mild COVID-19 (a few samples of this study predate the infection). Cell type and time point are not known. The CDR3 runs from the conserved cysteine through the conserved F or W. D genes are given only for firm matches. For some rows the clone size is stated as once, few or many, or as a class when expanded; others skip it.

CDR3nt,CDR3aa,d_gene,j_gene,abundance,v_gene
TGCAGTGCTAGGACCACTAGCGGGGGCGCCTACGAGCAGTACTTC,CSARTTSGGAYEQYF,TRBD2,TRBJ2-7,NA,TRBV20-1
TGTGCCAGCAGCTTAGATCGGGGGGGGATCGGCGAGCAGTACTTC,CASSLDRGGIGEQYF,TRBD2,TRBJ2-7,NA,TRBV7-2
TGTGCCAGCAGCACCCGTGCGGGGAATGGCTACACCTTC,CASSTRAGNGYTF,NA,TRBJ1-2,few,TRBV7-6
TGCAGTGCTAGAGATTTCGGGAGGAGCTCCTATAATTCACCCCTCCACTTT,CSARDFGRSSYNSPLHF,NA,TRBJ1-6,NA,TRBV20-1
TGCAGTGCTAGAGATGGCGGGAGCACAGATACGCAGTATTTT,CSARDGGSTDTQYF,NA,TRBJ2-3,NA,TRBV20-1
TGTGCCAGCCGGGACAGGGAGATCTATGGCTACACCTTC,CASRDREIYGYTF,TRBD1,TRBJ1-2,few,TRBV6-1
TGTGCCAGCAGCTTAGCGGCACTAGCGGGGGGGCCCGCAGATACGCAGTATTTT,CASSLAALAGGPADTQYF,TRBD2,TRBJ2-3,NA,TRBV11-2
TGTGCCAGCAGCTTGCGGGGTACGGGGATACTTGGAGAGGCTTTT,CASSLRGTGILGEAF,NA,TRBJ2-3,few,TRBV5-6
TGTGCCAGCAGCTTAATGGCTACTACAGATACGCAGTATTTT,CASSLMATTDTQYF,NA,TRBJ2-3,NA,TRBV7-3
TGCGCCAGCAGCGTAAAGGACAGGGTTCAGTACTTC,CASSVKDRVQYF,TRBD1,TRBJ2-5,NA,TRBV5-1
TGCAGTGCCCAACATCTCGGGGAGCTGTTTTTT,CSAQHLGELFF,NA,TRBJ2-2,few,TRBV20-1
TGTGCCAGCAGACGTCAGGGGGCCTTAGAGACCCAGTACTTC,CASRRQGALETQYF,TRBD1,TRBJ2-5,few,TRBV6-5
TGTGCCAGCAGCTCAGGAGAGAAGCAGTACTTC,CASSSGEKQYF,NA,TRBJ2-7,few,TRBV12-3/TRBV12-4
TGCGCCAGCAGTGCCCCGGGGGAGACCCAGTACTTC,CASSAPGETQYF,NA,TRBJ2-5,few,TRBV23-1
TGTGCCAGCAGTGAAGCGCGCCCCTCGCTCGGAAACACCATATATTTT,CASSEARPSLGNTIYF,NA,TRBJ1-3,few,TRBV6-1
TGCAGTGCTACCCCCCCACTCTCTGGAAACACCATATATTTT,CSATPPLSGNTIYF,NA,TRBJ1-3,few,TRBV20-1
TGTGCCAGCAACCCTAGGGCAGGCCCCACTGAAGCTTTCTTT,CASNPRAGPTEAFF,NA,TRBJ1-1,many,TRBV5-6
TGTGCCATCAGCGTTGTAGCGGGGGGCCTCAATGAGCAGTTCTTC,CAISVVAGGLNEQFF,TRBD2,TRBJ2-1,NA,TRBV10-3
TGTGCCAGCAGCTTAGTACAGGTGTCGAACGAGCAGTACTTC,CASSLVQVSNEQYF,NA,TRBJ2-7,NA,TRBV7-9
TGCGCCAGCAGCTTGCGAATCCAGGGTGGCACTGAAGCTTTCTTT,CASSLRIQGGTEAFF,NA,TRBJ1-1,NA,TRBV5-1
TGTGCCAGCAGCTGGGTACGGGGGCTAGAGACCCAGTACTTC,CASSWVRGLETQYF,NA,TRBJ2-5,few,TRBV5-6
TGCAGTGCTAGGGGACAGCCCAATCAGCCCCAGCATTTT,CSARGQPNQPQHF,TRBD1,TRBJ1-5,few,TRBV20-1
TGCAGTGCTAGATTCGTTCCGACAGATACGCAGTATTTT,CSARFVPTDTQYF,NA,TRBJ2-3,few,TRBV20-1
TGTGCCAGCAGTCCCTCCTGGCGGGGGTACCAAGAGACCCAGTACTTC,CASSPSWRGYQETQYF,TRBD2,TRBJ2-5,few,TRBV6-2/TRBV6-3
TGCGCCAGCAGAGAGCTGGATACGCAGTATTTT,CASRELDTQYF,NA,TRBJ2-3,few,TRBV10-2
TGTGCCAGCAGCTTTTTAGCGTCCACCGGGGAGCTGTTTTTT,CASSFLASTGELFF,NA,TRBJ2-2,many,TRBV7-3
TGTGCCTGGAGTGTGGGCTGGACTGCTAGCACAGATACGCAGTATTTT,CAWSVGWTASTDTQYF,NA,TRBJ2-3,few,TRBV30
TGCAGTGCTACACGGGGAGCTGGGGCCAACGTCCTGACTTTC,CSATRGAGANVLTF,NA,TRBJ2-6,few,TRBV20-1
TGTGCCAGCAGTTTTTCGGGACAGGGGGTGCCAACCGGGGAGCTGTTTTTT,CASSFSGQGVPTGELFF,TRBD1,TRBJ2-2,few,TRBV6-2/TRBV6-3
TGTGCCAGCAGCCAAGATAGGAGGACAGGGTATGGCTACACCTTC,CASSQDRRTGYGYTF,TRBD1,TRBJ1-2,few,TRBV14
TGCGCCAGCAGCTTTACACTAGCACCCAATGAGCAGTTCTTC,CASSFTLAPNEQFF,NA,TRBJ2-1,few,TRBV5-1
TGCAGTGCCGCGGGGAGAACTGAAGCTTTCTTT,CSAAGRTEAFF,NA,TRBJ1-1,once,TRBV20-1
TGTGCCAGCAGTTTTAACGGGGAGACCCAGTACTTC,CASSFNGETQYF,NA,TRBJ2-5,once,TRBV12-3/TRBV12-4
TGTGCCAGCAGCTCCCCCGGCATAAGCTCCTACAATGAGCAGTTCTTC,CASSSPGISSYNEQFF,NA,TRBJ2-1,few,TRBV11-2
TGCGCCAGCAGCGTGTCAGGGATGGAGACCCAGTACTTC,CASSVSGMETQYF,NA,TRBJ2-5,NA,TRBV5-1
TGTGCCAGCTCACCACTCCCCCGGACAGGGGCCTATGGCTACACCTTC,CASSPLPRTGAYGYTF,TRBD1,TRBJ1-2,NA,TRBV18
TGCAGTGCTAGAGATCGCAGGGCGGGTACCCAACCCCAGCATTTT,CSARDRRAGTQPQHF,NA,TRBJ1-5,few,TRBV20-1
TGTGCCAGCAGTAACAACAATGGGGGAGATACGCAGTATTTT,CASSNNNGGDTQYF,NA,TRBJ2-3,few,TRBV2
TGCGCCAGCAGCTTCGCGGGGGTAGGCACTGAAGCTTTCTTT,CASSFAGVGTEAFF,NA,TRBJ1-1,NA,TRBV5-1
TGTGCCAGCAGCTTTACCAGGGGGCTACCCGGTGAGACCCAGTACTTC,CASSFTRGLPGETQYF,TRBD1,TRBJ2-5,few,TRBV7-8